The sequence of this TCR beta chain was determined in a study of OX40 agonist ivuxolimab in advanced cancers. Using immunoSEQ multiplex PCR, the repertoire was profiled, and TCRdb retains in-frame clones only, with some absent. Seen here are about 58,000 clones, about 86% observed once, and the top ten hold about 1%. CDR3 length: 16 residues. Trimming took 5 bases from V and 0 from J, leaving 14 bases between them. From germline, CDR1 is SGHVS and CDR2 FQNEAQ. Study observations and caveats: Both CD4+ and CD8+ T cell populations in blood had undergone clonal expansion by week 6 at 0.1 to 3.0 mg/kg.

Of note for this clone: Its antigen is still unknown.

The chain joins TRBV7-8 to TRBJ2-4; D gene ambiguous. The sample in question was CD4+ or CD8+ T cells sorted from blood, obtained in a trial of the OX40 agonist ivuxolimab. This sequence originates from an adult with an advanced solid tumor such as melanoma, head and neck, liver or kidney cancer. CDR3 amino acids: CASSPARFLAKNIQYF. The CDR3 coding sequence is TGTGCCAGCAGCCCGGCCCGTTTCCTAGCCAAAAACATTCAGTACTTC.